This is a list of T cell receptor beta chains from one sample in a study of T-cell memory formation after mild COVID-19. TCRdb reanalysed the 5' RACE reads using MiXCR and keeps one entry per CDR3 protein. The sample shows approximately 260,000 distinct CDR3 sequences, 16% of them seen only once. Material: PBMCs or a T cell subset sorted from them (not recorded which). These receptors were collected from a man between 18 and 35 years old who had mild COVID-19 (a few samples of this study predate the infection). Cell type and time point are not known. Both conserved end residues are trimmed from each CDR3.

>TRBV5-1
ASSFGLSYEQY
>TRBV19
ASSIGTGGIYEQY
>TRBV28
ASTLGALGTDTQY
>TRBV12-3/TRBV12-4
ASNPGDPNSPLH
>TRBV21-1
ASSVKIIEARGANVLT
>TRBV12-3/TRBV12-4
ASSQGQGAKETQY
>TRBV20-1
SATGQGWQETQY
>TRBV24-1
ATSGGRAETQY
>TRBV7-9
ASSLALFEETQY
>TRBV14
ASSKLDIEQF